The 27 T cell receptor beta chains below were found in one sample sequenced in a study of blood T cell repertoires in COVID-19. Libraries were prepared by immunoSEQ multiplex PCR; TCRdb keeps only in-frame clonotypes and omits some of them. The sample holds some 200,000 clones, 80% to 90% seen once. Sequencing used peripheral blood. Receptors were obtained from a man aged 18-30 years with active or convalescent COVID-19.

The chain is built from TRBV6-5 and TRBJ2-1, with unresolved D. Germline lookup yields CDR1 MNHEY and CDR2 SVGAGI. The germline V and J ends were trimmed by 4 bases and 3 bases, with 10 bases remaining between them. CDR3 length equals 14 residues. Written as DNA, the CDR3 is TGTGCCAGCAGTTGGTCCGTGAGCTACAATGAGCAGTTCTTC. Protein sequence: CASSWSVSYNEQFF.

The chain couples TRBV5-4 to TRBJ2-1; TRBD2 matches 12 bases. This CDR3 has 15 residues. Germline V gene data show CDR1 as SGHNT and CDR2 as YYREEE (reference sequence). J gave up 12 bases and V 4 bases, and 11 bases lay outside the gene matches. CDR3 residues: CASSLAGGPGGRQFF. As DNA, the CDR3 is TGTGCCAGCAGCCTAGCGGGAGGGCCAGGGGGACGGCAGTTCTTC.

CDR3 sequence (DNA): TGTGCCACCAGCCGAGTCGACAGAGCCGATCAGCCCCAGCATTTT. Encoded protein: CATSRVDRADQPQHF. The chain links TRBV6-5 to TRBJ1-5; D might be TRBD1 (5 bases). CDR1 MNHEY and CDR2 SVGAGI come from the germline V gene. This CDR3 spans 15 amino acids. V gave up 10 bases and J gave up 5 bases, with 21 bases separating them.

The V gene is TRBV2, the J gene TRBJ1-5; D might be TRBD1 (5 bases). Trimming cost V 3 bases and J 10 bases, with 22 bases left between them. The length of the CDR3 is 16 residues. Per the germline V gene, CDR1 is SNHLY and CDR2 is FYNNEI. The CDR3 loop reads CASSEDRGSAPIPQHF. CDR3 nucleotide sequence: TGTGCCAGCAGTGAGGATAGGGGTTCAGCCCCAATCCCCCAGCATTTT.

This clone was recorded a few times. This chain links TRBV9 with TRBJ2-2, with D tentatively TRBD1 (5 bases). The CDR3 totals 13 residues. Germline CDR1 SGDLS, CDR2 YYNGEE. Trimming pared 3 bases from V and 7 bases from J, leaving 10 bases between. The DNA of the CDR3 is TGTGCCAGCAGCGCCCGGACATTCGGGGAGCTGTTTTTT. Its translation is CASSARTFGELFF. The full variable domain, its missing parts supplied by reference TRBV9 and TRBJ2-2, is DSGVTQTPKHLITATGQRVTLRCSPRSGDLSVYWYQQSLDQGLQFLIQYYNGEERAKGNILERFSAQQFPDLHSELNLSSLELGDSALYFCASSARTFGELFFGEGSRLTVL.

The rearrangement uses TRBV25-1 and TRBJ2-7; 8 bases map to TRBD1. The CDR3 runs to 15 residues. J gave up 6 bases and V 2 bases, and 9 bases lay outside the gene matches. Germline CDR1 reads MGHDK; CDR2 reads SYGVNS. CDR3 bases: TGTGCCAGCAGTGAAAAACGGGACAGGCCGGGCGAGCAGTACTTC. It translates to CASSEKRDRPGEQYF.

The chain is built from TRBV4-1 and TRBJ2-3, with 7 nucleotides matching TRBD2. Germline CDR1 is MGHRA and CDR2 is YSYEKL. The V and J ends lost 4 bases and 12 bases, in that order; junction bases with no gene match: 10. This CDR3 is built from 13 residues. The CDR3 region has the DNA TGCGCCAGCAGCCTCCCCAGAGCGGGGAGTCAGTATTTT. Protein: CASSLPRAGSQYF.

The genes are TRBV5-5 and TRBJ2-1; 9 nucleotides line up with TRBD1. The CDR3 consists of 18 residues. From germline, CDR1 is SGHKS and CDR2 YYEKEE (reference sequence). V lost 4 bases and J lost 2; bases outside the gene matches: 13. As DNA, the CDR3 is TGTGCCAGCAGCCGGATCCACCGGGACAGGGTAACCTACAATGAGCAGTTCTTC. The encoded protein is CASSRIHRDRVTYNEQFF.

CDR3 sequence reads: CAWGSGTTGDQPQHF. The DNA for the CDR3 is TGTGCCTGGGGGTCGGGCACCACGGGAGATCAGCCCCAGCATTTT. The chain is built from TRBV30 and TRBJ1-5; no reliable D call. Germline CDR1 is GTSNPN and CDR2 is SVGIG (reference sequence). Trimming pared 5 bases from V and 5 bases from J, leaving 19 bases between. The CDR3 is 15 amino acids.

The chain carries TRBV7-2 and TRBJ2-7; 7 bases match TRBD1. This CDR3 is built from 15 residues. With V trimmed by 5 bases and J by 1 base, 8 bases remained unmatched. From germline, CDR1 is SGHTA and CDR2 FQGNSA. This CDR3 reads CASSPTLGQSYEQYF. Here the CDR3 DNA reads TGTGCCAGCAGCCCAACCCTGGGACAGTCCTACGAGCAGTACTTC.

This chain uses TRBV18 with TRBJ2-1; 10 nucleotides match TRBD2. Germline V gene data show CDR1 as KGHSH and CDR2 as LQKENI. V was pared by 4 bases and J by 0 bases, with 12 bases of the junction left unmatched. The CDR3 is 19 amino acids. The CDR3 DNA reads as TGTGCCAGCTCACAGGAACGGCTAGCGGGAGAGCTCTCCTACAATGAGCAGTTCTTC. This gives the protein CASSQERLAGELSYNEQFF.

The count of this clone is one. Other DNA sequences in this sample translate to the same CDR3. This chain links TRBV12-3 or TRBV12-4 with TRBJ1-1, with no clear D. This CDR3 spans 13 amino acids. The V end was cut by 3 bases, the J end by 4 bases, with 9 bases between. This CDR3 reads CASSLAGGTEAFF. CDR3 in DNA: TGTGCCAGCAGTTTGGCAGGTGGCACTGAAGCTTTCTTT.

CDR3 DNA: TGTGCCAGCAGTTTATCGTCCGGGGCAGGGGGCAGCCCCAGGGCAACTGAAGCTTTCTTT. Its translation is CASSLSSGAGGSPRATEAFF. V and J are TRBV27 and TRBJ1-1; 8 bases are a match to TRBD1. The CDR3 has 20 amino acids. The germline gives CDR1 MNHEY, CDR2 SMNVEV (reference sequence). V was clipped by 0 bases and J by 5 bases; unmatched bases: 20.

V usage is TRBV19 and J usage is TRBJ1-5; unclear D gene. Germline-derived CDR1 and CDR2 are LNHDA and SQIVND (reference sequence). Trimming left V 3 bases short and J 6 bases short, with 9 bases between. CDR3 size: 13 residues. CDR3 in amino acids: CASSIVLGQPQHF. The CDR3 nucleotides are TGTGCCAGTAGTATCGTGCTCGGTCAGCCCCAGCATTTT. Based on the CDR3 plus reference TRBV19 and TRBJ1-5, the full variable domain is DGGITQSPKYLFRKEGQNVTLSCEQNLNHDAMYWYRQDPGQGLRLIYYSQIVNDFQKGDIAEGYSVSREKKESFPLTVTSAQKNPTAFYLCASSIVLGQPQHFGDGTRLSIL.

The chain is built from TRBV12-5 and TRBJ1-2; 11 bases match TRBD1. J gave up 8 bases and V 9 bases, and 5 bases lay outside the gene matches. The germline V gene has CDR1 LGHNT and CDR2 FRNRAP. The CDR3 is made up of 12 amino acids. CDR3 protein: CAREDRGQGYTF. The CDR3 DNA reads TGTGCTAGAGAGGACAGGGGGCAGGGCTACACCTTC. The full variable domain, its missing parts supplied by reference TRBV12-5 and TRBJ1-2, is DARVTQTPRHKVTEMGQEVTMRCQPILGHNTVFWYRQTMMQGLELLAYFRNRAPLDDSGMPKDRFSAEMPDATLATLKIQPSEPRDSAVYFCAREDRGQGYTFGSGTRLTVV.

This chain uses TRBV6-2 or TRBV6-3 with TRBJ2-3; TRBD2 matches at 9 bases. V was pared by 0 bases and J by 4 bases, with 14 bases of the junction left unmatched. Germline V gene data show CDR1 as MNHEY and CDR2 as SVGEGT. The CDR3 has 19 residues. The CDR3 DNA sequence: TGTGCCAGCAGTTACTCGTCTAGGGCCGCGGGAGGGGAGGCAGATACGCAGTATTTT. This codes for CASSYSSRAAGGEADTQYF.

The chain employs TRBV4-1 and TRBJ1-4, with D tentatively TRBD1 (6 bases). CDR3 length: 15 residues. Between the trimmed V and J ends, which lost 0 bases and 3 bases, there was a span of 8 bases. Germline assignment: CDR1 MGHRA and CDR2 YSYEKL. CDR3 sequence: CASSQDQGPNEKLFF. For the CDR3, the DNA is TGCGCCAGCAGCCAAGATCAGGGGCCTAATGAAAAACTGTTTTTT.

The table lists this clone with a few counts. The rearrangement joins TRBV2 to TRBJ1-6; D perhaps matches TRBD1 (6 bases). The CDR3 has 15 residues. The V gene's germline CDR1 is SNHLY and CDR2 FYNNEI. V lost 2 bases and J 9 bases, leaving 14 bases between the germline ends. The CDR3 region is CASSEYRQGSSPLHF. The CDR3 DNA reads TGTGCCAGCAGTGAATACCGTCAGGGGAGTTCACCCCTCCACTTT. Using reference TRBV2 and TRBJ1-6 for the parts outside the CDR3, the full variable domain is EPEVTQTPSHQVTQMGQEVILRCVPISNHLYFYWYRQILGQKVEFLVSFYNNEISEKSEIFDDQFSVERPDGSNFTLKIRSTKLEDSAMYFCASSEYRQGSSPLHFGNGTRLTVT.

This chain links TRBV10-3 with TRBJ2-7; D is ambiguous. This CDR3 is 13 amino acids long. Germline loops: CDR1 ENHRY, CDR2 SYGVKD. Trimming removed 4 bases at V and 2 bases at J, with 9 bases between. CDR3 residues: CAISATETYEQYF. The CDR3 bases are TGTGCCATCAGTGCCACAGAGACCTACGAGCAGTACTTC.

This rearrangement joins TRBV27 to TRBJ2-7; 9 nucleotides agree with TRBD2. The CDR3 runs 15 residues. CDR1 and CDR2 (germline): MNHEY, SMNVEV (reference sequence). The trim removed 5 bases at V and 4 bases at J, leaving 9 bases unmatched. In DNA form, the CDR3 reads TGTGCCAGCAGTCGACAGAGCGGGAGGAGTTACGAGCAGTACTTC. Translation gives CASSRQSGRSYEQYF.

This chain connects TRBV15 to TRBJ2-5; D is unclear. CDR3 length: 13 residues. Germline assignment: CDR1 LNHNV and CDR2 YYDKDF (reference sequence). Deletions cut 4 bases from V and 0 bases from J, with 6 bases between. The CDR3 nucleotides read TGTGCCACCAGCAACGACTACCAAGAGACCCAGTACTTC. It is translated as CATSNDYQETQYF.

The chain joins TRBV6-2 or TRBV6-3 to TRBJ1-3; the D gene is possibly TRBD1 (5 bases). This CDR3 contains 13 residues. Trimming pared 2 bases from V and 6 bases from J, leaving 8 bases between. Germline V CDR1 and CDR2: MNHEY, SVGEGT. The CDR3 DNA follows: TGTGCCAGCAGTTACGGGGCGGCAAACACCATATATTTT. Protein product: CASSYGAANTIYF.

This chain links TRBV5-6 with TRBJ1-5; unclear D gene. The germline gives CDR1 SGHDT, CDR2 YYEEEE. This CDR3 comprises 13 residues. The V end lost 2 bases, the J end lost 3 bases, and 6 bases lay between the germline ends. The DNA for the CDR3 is TGTGCCAGCAGCTTCCAGATCAATCAGCCCCAGCATTTT. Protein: CASSFQINQPQHF.

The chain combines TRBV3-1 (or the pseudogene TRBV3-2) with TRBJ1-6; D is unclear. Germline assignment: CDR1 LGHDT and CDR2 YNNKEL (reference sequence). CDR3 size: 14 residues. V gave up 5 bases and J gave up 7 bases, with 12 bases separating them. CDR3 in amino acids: CASSVRTGNSPLHF. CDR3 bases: TGTGCCAGCAGCGTACGAACCGGGAATTCACCCCTCCACTTT.

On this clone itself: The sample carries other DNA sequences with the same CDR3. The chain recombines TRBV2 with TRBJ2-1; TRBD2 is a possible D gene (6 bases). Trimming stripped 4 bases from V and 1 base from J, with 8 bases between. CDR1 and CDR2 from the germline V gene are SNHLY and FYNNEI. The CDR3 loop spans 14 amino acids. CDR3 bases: TGTGCCAGCAGTGCCGGGAGTTCCTACAATGAGCAGTTCTTC. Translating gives CASSAGSSYNEQFF. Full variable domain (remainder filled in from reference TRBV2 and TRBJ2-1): EPEVTQTPSHQVTQMGQEVILRCVPISNHLYFYWYRQILGQKVEFLVSFYNNEISEKSEIFDDQFSVERPDGSNFTLKIRSTKLEDSAMYFCASSAGSSYNEQFFGPGTRLTVL.

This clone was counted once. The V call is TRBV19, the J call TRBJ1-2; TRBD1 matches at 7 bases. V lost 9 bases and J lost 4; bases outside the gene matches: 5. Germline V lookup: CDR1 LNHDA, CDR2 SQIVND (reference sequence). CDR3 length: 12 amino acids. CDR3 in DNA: TGTGCCAGCTGGGGACAGACCTATGGCTACACCTTC. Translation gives CASWGQTYGYTF.

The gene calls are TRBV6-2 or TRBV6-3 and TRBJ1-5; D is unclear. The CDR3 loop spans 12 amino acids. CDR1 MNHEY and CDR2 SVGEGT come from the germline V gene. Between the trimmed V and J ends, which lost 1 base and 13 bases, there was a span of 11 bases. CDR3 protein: CASSYFGREQHF. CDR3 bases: TGTGCCAGCAGTTACTTTGGGAGGGAGCAGCATTTT.